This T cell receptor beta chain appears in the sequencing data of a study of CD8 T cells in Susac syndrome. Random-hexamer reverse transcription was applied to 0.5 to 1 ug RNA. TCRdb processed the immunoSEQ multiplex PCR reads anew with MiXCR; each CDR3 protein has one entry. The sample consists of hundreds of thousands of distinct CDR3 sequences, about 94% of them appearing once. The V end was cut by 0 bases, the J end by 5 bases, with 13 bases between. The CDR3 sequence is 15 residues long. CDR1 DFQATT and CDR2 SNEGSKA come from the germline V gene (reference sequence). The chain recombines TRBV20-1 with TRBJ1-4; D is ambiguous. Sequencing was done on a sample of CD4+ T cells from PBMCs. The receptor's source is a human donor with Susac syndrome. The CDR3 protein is CSARDLASSNEKLFF. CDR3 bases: TGCAGTGCTAGAGATCTGGCATCAAGCAATGAAAAACTGTTTTTT.